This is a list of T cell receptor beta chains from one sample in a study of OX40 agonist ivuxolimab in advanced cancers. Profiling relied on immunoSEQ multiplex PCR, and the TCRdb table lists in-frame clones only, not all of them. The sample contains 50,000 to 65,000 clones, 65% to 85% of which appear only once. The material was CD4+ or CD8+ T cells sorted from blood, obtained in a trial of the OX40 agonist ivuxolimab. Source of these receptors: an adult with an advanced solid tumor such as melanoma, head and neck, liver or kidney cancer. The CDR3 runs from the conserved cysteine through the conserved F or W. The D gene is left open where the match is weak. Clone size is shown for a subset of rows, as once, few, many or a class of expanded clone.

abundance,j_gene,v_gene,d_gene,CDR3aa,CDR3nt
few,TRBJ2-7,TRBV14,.,CASSQESYEQYF,TGTGCCAGCAGCCAAGAGTCCTACGAGCAGTACTTC
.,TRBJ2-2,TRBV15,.,CATSFIPGAGALRGTGELFF,TGTGCCACCAGCTTCATCCCGGGGGCAGGGGCGTTACGGGGCACCGGGGAGCTGTTTTTT
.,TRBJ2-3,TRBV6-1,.,CASSFRDALYTQYF,TGTGCCAGCAGTTTCCGGGACGCGTTATATACGCAGTATTTT
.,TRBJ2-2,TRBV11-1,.,CASRRDRLGTGELFF,TGTGCCAGCAGGCGAGACAGACTAGGCACCGGGGAGCTGTTTTTT
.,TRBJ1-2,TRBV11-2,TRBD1,CASSLVQGATYGYTF,TGTGCCAGCAGCTTAGTACAGGGGGCCACCTATGGCTACACCTTC
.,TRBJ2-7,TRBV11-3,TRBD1,CASSPRDRGYEQYF,TGTGCCAGCAGCCCCAGGGACAGGGGTTACGAGCAGTACTTC
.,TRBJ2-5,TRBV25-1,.,CASSRPSGYQETQYF,TGTGCCAGCAGCCGACCCTCAGGTTACCAAGAGACCCAGTACTTC
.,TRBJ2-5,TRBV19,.,CATSPGSLGETQYF,TGTGCCACCAGCCCGGGCTCCCTTGGGGAGACCCAGTACTTC
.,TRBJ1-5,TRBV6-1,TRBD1,CASRGQGNQPQHF,TGTGCCAGCAGGGGACAGGGGAATCAACCCCAGCATTTT
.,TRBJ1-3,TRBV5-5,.,CASSLSFRGPDRF,TGTGCCAGCAGCTTATCTTTCCGAGGCCCGGATCGGTTT
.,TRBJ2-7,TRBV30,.,CAWSGRGTEQYF,TGTGCCTGGAGTGGAAGAGGAACCGAGCAGTACTTC
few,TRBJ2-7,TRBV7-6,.,CASSRAGGYEQYF,TGTGCCAGCAGCCGCGCCGGGGGCTACGAGCAGTACTTC
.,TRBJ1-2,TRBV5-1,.,CASSLGTPGGSYTF,TGCGCCAGCAGCTTGGGGACCCCGGGGGGAAGCTACACCTTC
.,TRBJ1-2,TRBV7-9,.,CASSENQGGISNYGYTF,TGTGCCAGCAGCGAGAACCAGGGTGGGATTTCTAACTATGGCTACACCTTC
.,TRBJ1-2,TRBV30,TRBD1,CASTGLYGYTF,TGTGCCTCGACAGGGCTCTATGGCTACACCTTC
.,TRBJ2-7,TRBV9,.,CASSVELVGVYF,TGTGCCAGCAGCGTAGAGTTGGTCGGTGTGTACTTC
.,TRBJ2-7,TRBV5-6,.,CASSSRVPGRNLYEQYF,TGTGCCAGCAGCTCGAGAGTCCCAGGACGGAACCTCTACGAGCAGTACTTC
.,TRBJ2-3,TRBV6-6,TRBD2,CASRETSGGFTDTQYF,TGTGCCAGCAGGGAAACTAGCGGGGGGTTCACAGATACGCAGTATTTT
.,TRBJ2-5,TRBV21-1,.,CASSKFEGWKTQYF,TGTGCCAGCAGCAAATTCGAGGGTTGGAAGACCCAGTACTTC
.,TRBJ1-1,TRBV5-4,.,CASTNRGRAFF,TGTGCCAGCACCAATAGAGGGAGGGCTTTCTTT
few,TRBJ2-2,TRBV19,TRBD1,CASSTHRGVTGELFF,TGTGCCAGTAGTACCCACAGGGGAGTCACCGGGGAGCTGTTTTTT
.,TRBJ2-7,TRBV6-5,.,CASAGGHEQYF,TGTGCCTCTGCCGGGGGTCACGAGCAGTACTTC
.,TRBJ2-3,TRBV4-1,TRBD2,CASSQDLRGGADTQYF,TGCGCCAGCAGCCAAGATCTGCGGGGGGGCGCTGATACGCAGTATTTT
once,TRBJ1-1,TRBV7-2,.,CASSFTGSNTEAFF,TGTGCCAGCAGCTTTACTGGTTCGAACACTGAAGCTTTCTTT
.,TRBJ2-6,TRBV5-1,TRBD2,CASSREGSGANVLTF,TGCGCCAGCAGCCGGGAGGGCTCTGGGGCCAACGTCCTGACTTTC
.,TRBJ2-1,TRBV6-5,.,CASSYSRYGLYNEQFF,TGTGCCAGCAGTTACTCGAGATACGGTTTATACAATGAGCAGTTCTTC
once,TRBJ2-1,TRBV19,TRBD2,CASSLAGGYNEQFF,TGTGCCAGTAGCTTGGCGGGGGGCTACAATGAGCAGTTCTTC
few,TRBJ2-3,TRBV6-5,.,CASSYFKADTQYF,TGTGCCAGCAGTTACTTCAAGGCAGATACGCAGTATTTT
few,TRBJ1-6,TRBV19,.,CASQDSRDSPLHF,TGTGCCAGTCAAGACAGTCGGGATTCACCCCTCCACTTT
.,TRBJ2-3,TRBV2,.,CASESSLLARGAGADTQYF,TGTGCCAGCGAATCGAGTCTACTAGCGAGGGGGGCGGGGGCAGATACGCAGTATTTT
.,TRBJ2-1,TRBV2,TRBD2,CASSESGGEYNEQFF,TGTGCCAGCAGCGAAAGCGGGGGAGAGTATAATGAGCAGTTCTTC
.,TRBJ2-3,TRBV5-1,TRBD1,CASSSGQGADTQYF,TGCGCCAGCAGCTCCGGACAGGGGGCAGATACGCAGTATTTT
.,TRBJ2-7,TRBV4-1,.,CASSQDRGPYEQYF,TGCGCCAGCAGCCAAGATAGGGGACCCTACGAGCAGTACTTC
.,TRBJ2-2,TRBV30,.,CAWSVLVPNTGELFF,TGTGCCTGGAGTGTACTAGTTCCGAACACCGGGGAGCTGTTTTTT
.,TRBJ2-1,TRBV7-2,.,CASSLAEAGNEQFF,TGTGCCAGCAGCTTAGCGGAGGCAGGGAATGAGCAGTTCTTC
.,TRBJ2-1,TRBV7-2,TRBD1,CASSWDRDSYNEQFF,TGTGCCAGCAGCTGGGACAGGGATTCCTACAATGAGCAGTTCTTC